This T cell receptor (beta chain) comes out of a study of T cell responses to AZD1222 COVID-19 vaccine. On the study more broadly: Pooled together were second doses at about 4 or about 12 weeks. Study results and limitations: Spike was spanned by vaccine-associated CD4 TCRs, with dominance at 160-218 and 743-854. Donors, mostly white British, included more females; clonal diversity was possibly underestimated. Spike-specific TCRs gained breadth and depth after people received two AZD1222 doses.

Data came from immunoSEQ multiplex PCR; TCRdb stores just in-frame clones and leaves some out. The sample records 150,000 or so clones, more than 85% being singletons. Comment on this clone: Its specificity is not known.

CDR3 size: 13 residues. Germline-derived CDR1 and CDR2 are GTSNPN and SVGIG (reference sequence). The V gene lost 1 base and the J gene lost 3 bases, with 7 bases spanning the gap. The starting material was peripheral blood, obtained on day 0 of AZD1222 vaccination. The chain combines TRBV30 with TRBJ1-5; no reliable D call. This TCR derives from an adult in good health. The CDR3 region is CAWSARNNQPQHF. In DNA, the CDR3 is TGTGCCTGGAGTGCTAGGAACAATCAGCCCCAGCATTTT.